One sample yielded the 21 T cell receptor beta chains listed below, sequenced in a study of blood T cells in healthy people across ages. A sample-barcoded 5' primer and a J-beta primer mix were used in a second PCR of roughly 7 to 12 cycles. TCRdb re-called the 5' RACE reads with MiXCR, one entry per CDR3 protein. The sample holds about 1,000,000 distinct CDR3 sequences, 40% to 50% seen once. Material: blood. These receptors all stem from a woman between 55 and 75 years old in good health.

This clonotype has only a few counts. The rearrangement uses TRBV10-3 and TRBJ1-1; D not certain. The CDR3 spans 15 residues. Germline CDR1 reads ENHRY; CDR2 reads SYGVKD. Trimming took off 2 bases at V and 1 base at J, with 11 bases between the two ends. In nucleotides, the CDR3 is TGTGCCATCAGTGAGCTATGGATAGGGAACACTGAAGCTTTCTTT. Its translation is CAISELWIGNTEAFF.

Worth noting for this clonotype: This may stem from a read error, because a much larger clone lies one nucleotide away. V gene TRBV20-1 combines with J gene TRBJ2-7; D perhaps matches TRBD2 (5 bases). Germline V gene lookup returns CDR1 DFQATT and CDR2 SNEGSKA (reference sequence). The CDR3 has 14 residues. The CDR3 reads CSAPQPGSFYVQYF. The CDR3 bases are TGCAGTGCCCCGCAGCCGGGGTCTTTCTACGTGCAGTACTTC.

This clonotype has only one observation. The V call is TRBV20-1, the J call TRBJ2-7; TRBD2 agrees at 7 bases. The CDR3 has 13 amino acids. CDR1 and CDR2 (germline): DFQATT, SNEGSKA (reference sequence). V dropped 4 bases and J dropped 3; count of bases not matched to a gene: 6. CDR3 coding DNA: TGCAGTGCTACCGAGGGACTATACTACGAGCAGTACTTC. Amino acid sequence: CSATEGLYYEQYF.

The DNA for the CDR3 is TGCAGGGCTCTATCAAGGACAGGGGGAGGCAATGAGCAGTTCTTC. It specifies CRALSRTGGGNEQFF. V is TRBV20-1 and J is TRBJ2-1; 10 nucleotides align to TRBD1. The CDR3 is made up of 15 amino acids. The germline V gene has CDR1 DFQATT and CDR2 SNEGSKA (reference sequence).

The V and J genes are TRBV2 and TRBJ2-5, with 11 bases fitting TRBD1. Germline V gives CDR1 SNHLY, CDR2 FYNNEI. This CDR3 contains 15 residues. J lost 5 bases, V lost 3 bases, and 5 bases had no gene match. The CDR3 DNA is TGTGCCAGCAGTGAGGACAGGGGGCGCGGTGAGACCCAGTACTTC. Translated: CASSEDRGRGETQYF.

This clonotype was observed a few times. The rearrangement uses TRBV3-1 and TRBJ1-6, with D tentatively TRBD1 (5 bases). Trimming removed 1 base from V and 10 bases from J, with 8 bases in between. The CDR3 has 13 residues. CDR1 is LGHDT and CDR2 is YNNKEL in the germline V gene (reference sequence). The CDR3 DNA reads as TGTGCCAGCAGCCAAGGGCGGGGGTCACCCCTCCACTTT. As protein: CASSQGRGSPLHF.

Only a few counts were recorded for this clonotype. The rearrangement links TRBV5-1 to TRBJ2-6; a weak D match, TRBD1 (6 bases). This CDR3 has 16 amino acids. V shed 5 bases and J shed 2 bases, with 14 bases lying between them. Germline V gives CDR1 SGHRS, CDR2 YFSETQ. CDR3 DNA sequence: TGCGCCAGCAGATCATACCCAGGGGCTGGGGCCAACGTCCTGACTTTC. This codes for CASRSYPGAGANVLTF.

CDR3 bases: TGCAGTGCTAGTTCCCACAAAGGCGTGGTGAATGAGCAGTTCTTC. This gives the protein CSASSHKGVVNEQFF. This rearrangement joins TRBV20-1 to TRBJ2-1; D not certain. CDR1 and CDR2 from the germline V gene are DFQATT and SNEGSKA (reference sequence). This CDR3 has 15 amino acids. Trimming left V 3 bases short and J 7 bases short, with 19 bases between.

The CDR3 bases are TGTGCCAGCAGCCCCCGCCGAGCGGCCTACGACGAGCAGTACTTC. This gives the protein CASSPRRAAYDEQYF. The chain has TRBV5-5 and TRBJ2-5, with D perhaps matching TRBD2 (5 bases). The DNA end is a closer match to TRBJ2-7, so the J assignment may be wrong. The CDR3 covers 15 residues. CDR1 is SGHKS and CDR2 is YYEKEE in the germline V gene (reference sequence).

A few counts support this clonotype. V usage is TRBV29-1 and J usage is TRBJ2-5; either TRBD1 or TRBD2 may fit D (6 bases each). The CDR3 totals 13 residues. Germline V gives CDR1 SQVTM, CDR2 ANQGSEA. Between the trimmed V and J ends, which lost 8 bases and 4 bases, there was a span of 17 bases. The CDR3, as DNA: TGCAGCACCAGGGGAGGAAGGGGAGAGACCCAGTACTTC. Translated, it gives CSTRGGRGETQYF. Based on the CDR3 plus reference TRBV29-1 and TRBJ2-5, the full variable domain is SAVISQKPSRDICQRGTSLTIQCQVDSQVTMMFWYRQQPGQSLTLIATANQGSEATYESGFVIDKFPISRPNLTFSTLTVSNMSPEDSSIYLCSTRGGRGETQYFGPGTRLLVL.

This clonotype was counted a few times. The V gene is TRBV25-1, the J gene TRBJ2-7; D is unclear. V was shortened by 0 bases and J by 3 bases, with 21 bases between the two germline ends. From germline, CDR1 is MGHDK and CDR2 SYGVNS. The length of the CDR3 is 18 residues. The CDR3 loop reads CASSEYGRCTGLGYEQYF. In nucleotides, the CDR3 is TGTGCCAGCAGTGAATATGGCAGGTGCACTGGTCTAGGCTACGAGCAGTACTTC.

This sequence joins TRBV14 and TRBJ1-6; D gene unclear. Germline assignment: CDR1 SGHDN and CDR2 FVKESK. This CDR3 is built from 13 residues. With 2 bases removed from V and 11 bases from J, the gap between germline ends came to 10 bases. CDR3 loop: CASSQLSGAPLHF. CDR3 DNA: TGTGCCAGCAGCCAACTATCCGGGGCACCCCTCCACTTT.

This clonotype appeared a few times. CDR3 amino acids: CASSVWFDTEAFF. The CDR3 bases are TGTGCCAGCAGCGTATGGTTTGACACTGAAGCTTTCTTT. The J gene is TRBJ1-1, the V gene TRBV9; no clear D. The V gene's germline CDR1 is SGDLS and CDR2 YYNGEE. Trimming removed 1 base at V and 3 bases at J, with 7 bases between. The CDR3 consists of 13 residues.

This clonotype has more than one count but fewer than ten. The chain joins TRBV20-1 to TRBJ2-3, with D tentatively TRBD2 (6 bases). The CDR3 is 14 amino acids. Germline loops: CDR1 DFQATT, CDR2 SNEGSKA (reference sequence). Trimming pared 6 bases from V and 0 bases from J, leaving 13 bases between. This CDR3 reads CSAKGAGSTDTQYF. CDR3 nucleotide sequence: TGCAGTGCCAAAGGGGCGGGAAGCACAGATACGCAGTATTTT.

This clonotype was picked up many times. The chain couples TRBV10-3 to TRBJ1-2; the D gene is possibly TRBD1 (6 bases). CDR1 is ENHRY, CDR2 SYGVKD, per germline. The ends were cut back, 10 bases at V and 8 bases at J, with 23 bases in the middle. The length of the CDR3 is 14 residues. The CDR3 is CATQAARGARGYTF. For the CDR3, the DNA is TGTGCCACCCAAGCGGCCCGGGGGGCGCGCGGCTACACCTTC.

J is TRBJ2-7 and V is TRBV27; tentative D call: TRBD1 (5 bases). CDR1 and CDR2 from the germline V gene are MNHEY and SMNVEV (reference sequence). V was pared by 6 bases and J by 5 bases, with 17 bases between. CDR3 length: 14 amino acids. The CDR3 is CASRSLQGRDEQYF. CDR3 nucleotides: TGTGCCAGCAGAAGTCTCCAGGGTCGGGACGAGCAGTACTTC.

A few counts support this clonotype. The chain couples TRBV29-1 to TRBJ1-1, with D possibly being TRBD1 (5 bases). The ends were cut back, 4 bases at V and 4 bases at J, with 10 bases in the middle. The CDR3 sequence is 12 residues long. The germline V gene encodes CDR1 SQVTM and CDR2 ANQGSEA. CDR3 region: CSVGGVATEAFF. In DNA form, the CDR3 reads TGCAGCGTTGGGGGGGTGGCCACTGAAGCTTTCTTT.

This chain joins TRBV5-1 and TRBJ2-1; TRBD2 matches 11 bases. The CDR3 extends over 17 amino acids. With 4 bases clipped from V and 8 bases from J, the junction kept 14 bases outside the gene matches. CDR1 SGHRS and CDR2 YFSETQ come from the germline V gene. The DNA of the CDR3 is TGCGCCAGCAGCCCGAATCTAGCGGGAGGATGGATGGATGAGCAGTTCTTC. This encodes CASSPNLAGGWMDEQFF. The full variable domain, rest sourced from reference TRBV5-1 and TRBJ2-1, is KAGVTQTPRYLIKTRGQQVTLSCSPISGHRSVSWYQQTPGQGLQFLFEYFSETQRNKGNFPGRFSGRQFSNSRSEMNVSTLELGDSALYLCASSPNLAGGWMDEQFFGPGTRLTVL.

The V and J genes are TRBV12-3 or TRBV12-4 and TRBJ2-7; 7 nucleotides align to TRBD2. CDR3 length equals 16 residues. V shed 7 bases, J shed 2 bases, and the junction held 14 bases outside the gene matches. The CDR3 loop reads CASTNTGASGAYEQYF. The CDR3 nucleotides are TGTGCCAGCACCAACACTGGGGCTAGCGGCGCCTACGAGCAGTACTTC.

This clonotype was found a few times. The chain combines TRBV6-2 or TRBV6-3 with TRBJ2-4, with TRBD2 identical over 11 bases. CDR3 length: 14 residues. CDR1 and CDR2 (germline): MNHEY, SVGEGT. With 5 bases clipped from V and 10 bases from J, the junction kept 7 bases outside the gene matches. The CDR3 nucleotides read TGTGCCAGCAGTCCCGGGACTAGCGGACTTATTCAGTACTTC. Amino acid sequence: CASSPGTSGLIQYF.

The chain combines TRBV19 with TRBJ2-3, with 8 bases identical to TRBD2. Germline V CDR1 and CDR2: LNHDA, SQIVND (reference sequence). With V trimmed by 7 bases and J by 2 bases, 2 bases remained unmatched. CDR3 size: 13 residues. CDR3 nucleotide sequence: TGTGCCAGTAAAGCGGGAGCCACAGATACGCAGTATTTT. Protein product: CASKAGATDTQYF.